A single sample gave rise to the 2 T cell receptor delta chains below, sequenced in a study of gamma-delta T cells after stem cell transplantation. TCRdb used CATT to re-call clones from the RT-PCR reads. The table includes 2,600 or so delta-chain clones, 45% detected once. The source material was gamma-delta T cells. Every receptor here comes from a human donor. It is not recorded whose cells these are; they may come from a transplant donor.

This clone occurred a few times. A much larger clone differs from this one at a single base, so this may be a read error. The chain employs TRDV2 and TRDJ1, with D unclear. The CDR3 spans 14 residues. V was shortened by 0 bases and J by 1 base, with 8 bases between the two germline ends. The V gene's germline CDR1 is GEAIGNYY and CDR2 EKD. The CDR3 sequence: CACDTLKTTDKLIF. The CDR3 nucleotides are TGTGCCTGTGACACCTTGAAAACCACCGATAAACTCATCTTT.

The genes are TRDV2 and TRDJ1; 11 nucleotides align to TRDD3. There are 18 residues in the CDR3. V shed 0 bases, J shed 2 bases, and the junction held 10 bases outside the gene matches. The V gene's germline CDR1 is GEAIGNYY and CDR2 EKD. CDR3 DNA: TGTGCCTGTGACACCGCTAGGAATGGGGGATACGTTACCGATAAACTCATCTTT. Amino acid sequence: CACDTARNGGYVTDKLIF.